A single sample gave rise to the 25 T cell receptor beta chains below, sequenced in a study of siplizumab effects on memory and regulatory T cells. Clones were sequenced by immunoSEQ multiplex PCR, and TCRdb holds only the in-frame ones, with some missing. Counted here are about 50,000 clones, 87% occurring once; the ten biggest clones make up roughly 0.37%. The sequenced sample was naive CD8+ T cells sorted from blood. These receptors all come from a human donor in good health.

The rearrangement links TRBV7-6 to TRBJ1-2; tentative D call: TRBD1 (5 bases). CDR1 is SGHVS, CDR2 FNYEAQ, per germline. The V gene lost 5 bases and the J gene lost 4 bases, with 14 bases spanning the gap. The length of the CDR3 is 14 residues. The CDR3 nucleotides are TGTGCCAGCAGCGAAGTGGTGGGGGGCTATGGCTACACCTTC. Its translation: CASSEVVGGYGYTF.

About this clone: At one end, the junction sequence differs from germline, possibly due to a read error. The chain links TRBV5-6 to TRBJ2-3; the D is unclear. This CDR3 contains 17 residues. The germline V gene encodes CDR1 SGHDT and CDR2 YYEEEE. In DNA form, the CDR3 reads TGTGCCAGCAGTTTGGAAGCGATGGGCAGCCACACAGATACGCAGTATTTT. The encoded protein is CASSLEAMGSHTDTQYF. The full variable domain, in which reference TRBV5-6 and TRBJ2-3 provide the parts outside the CDR3, is DAGVTQSPTHLIKTRGQQVTLRCSPKSGHDTVSWYQQALGQGPQFIFQYYEEEERQRGNFPDRFSGHQFPNYSSELNVNALLLGDSALYLCASSLEAMGSHTDTQYFGPGTRLTVL.

The chain couples TRBV10-3 to TRBJ1-1; D is uncertain. Looked up from germline, CDR1 is ENHRY and CDR2 is SYGVKD. CDR3 size: 15 residues. Trimming shortened V by 2 bases and J by 2 bases, and 12 bases separated the two germline ends. The CDR3 DNA reads as TGTGCCATCAGTGAGCAGGACGGATTTAACACTGAAGCTTTCTTT. The encoded protein is CAISEQDGFNTEAFF.

The J gene is TRBJ2-5, the V gene TRBV15; tentative D call: TRBD2 (5 bases). The CDR3 contains 15 residues. Between the trimmed V and J ends, which lost 4 bases and 5 bases, there was a span of 17 bases. Germline CDR1 and CDR2: LNHNV and YYDKDF (reference sequence). The CDR3 DNA sequence: TGTGCCACCAGCACTGAAAACGGGGAGCGGGAGACCCAGTACTTC. It is translated as CATSTENGERETQYF. Drawing the rest from reference TRBV15 and TRBJ2-5, the complete variable domain is DAMVIQNPRYQVTQFGKPVTLSCSQTLNHNVMYWYQQKSSQAPKLLFHYYDKDFNNEADTPDNFQSRRPNTSFCFLDIRSPGLGDTAMYLCATSTENGERETQYFGPGTRLLVL.

The table lists this clone with a few counts. The chain links TRBV19 to TRBJ2-2; D remains ambiguous. V gave up 8 bases and J gave up 1 base, with 11 bases separating them. Germline CDR1 LNHDA, CDR2 SQIVND (reference sequence). This CDR3 region has 14 residues. The DNA for the CDR3 is TGTGCCAGTGCGACTCCCCAGAACACCGGGGAGCTGTTTTTT. Residues: CASATPQNTGELFF.

The CDR3 coding sequence is TGTGCCAGCAGCTCCCTCGGGTCGGGGGCAGGAGATACGCAGTATTTT. Its translation is CASSSLGSGAGDTQYF. The chain recombines TRBV7-2 with TRBJ2-3; possibly TRBD1 or TRBD2 for D (6 bases each). Germline-derived CDR1 and CDR2 are SGHTA and FQGNSA. The ends were cut back, 4 bases at V and 5 bases at J, with 19 bases in the middle. The CDR3 runs to 16 residues.

The chain uses TRBV5-4 and TRBJ1-1, with 7 bases matching TRBD1. Germline V lookup: CDR1 SGHNT, CDR2 YYREEE (reference sequence). Trimming took 2 bases from V and 0 from J; bases not matched to a gene: 1. This CDR3 is built from 14 residues. In DNA form, the CDR3 reads TGTGCCAGCAGCTTTGGGACAGTGAACACTGAAGCTTTCTTT. It codes for CASSFGTVNTEAFF.

The chain has TRBV29-1 and TRBJ1-2, with 7 bases lining up with TRBD1. The V and J ends lost 8 bases and 4 bases, in that order; junction bases with no gene match: 13. CDR1 is SQVTM, CDR2 ANQGSEA, per germline. The CDR3 is 14 residues long. CDR3 nucleotides: TGCAGCTCCCTGAGCGGCGACAGGGTCTATGGCTACACCTTC. This translates into CSSLSGDRVYGYTF.

V and J are TRBV25-1 and TRBJ2-7; D not certain. The V end was cut by 3 bases, the J end by 5 bases, with 8 bases between. CDR1 is MGHDK and CDR2 is SYGVNS in the germline V gene. The CDR3 consists of 12 residues. The CDR3 sequence: CASSDQAHEQYF. The CDR3 DNA is TGTGCCAGCAGTGACCAAGCCCACGAGCAGTACTTC.

J is TRBJ2-7 and V is TRBV19; a weak D match, TRBD1 (6 bases). The V gene's germline CDR1 is LNHDA and CDR2 SQIVND (reference sequence). Trimming stripped 5 bases from V and 2 bases from J, with 13 bases between. The CDR3 totals 14 residues. In nucleotides, the CDR3 is TGTGCCAGTAGTTCACCCGGGACAACCTACGAGCAGTACTTC. This codes for CASSSPGTTYEQYF.

This clone was counted a few times. This chain connects TRBV7-9 to TRBJ2-7, with 7 bases identical to TRBD1. J gave up 3 bases and V 5 bases, and 10 bases lay outside the gene matches. The CDR3 has 15 amino acids. The V gene's germline CDR1 is SEHNR and CDR2 FQNEAQ (reference sequence). In nucleotides, the CDR3 is TGTGCCAGCAGCGATAGACAGGGATTAAACTACGAGCAGTACTTC. Translation gives CASSDRQGLNYEQYF.

The rearrangement joins TRBV7-9 to TRBJ2-7; D uncertain. There are 13 residues in the CDR3. Trimming pared 7 bases from V and 1 base from J, leaving 11 bases between. The germline CDR1 and CDR2 sequences are SEHNR and FQNEAQ (reference sequence). Written as DNA, the CDR3 is TGTGCCAGCACCCAAGACCTATCCTACGAGCAGTACTTC. Translating gives CASTQDLSYEQYF.

Of note for this clone: One junction end does not reproduce the germline sequence, and a read error may be involved. The chain recombines TRBV27 with TRBJ2-1; D gene ambiguous. This CDR3 is 15 amino acids long. Germline CDR1 MNHEY, CDR2 SMNVEV (reference sequence). The CDR3 loop reads CVSSLRLHGANEQFF. The CDR3 nucleotides are TGTGTCAGCAGTTTAAGGCTCCACGGAGCCAATGAGCAGTTCTTC.

V usage is TRBV23-1 and J usage is TRBJ1-4, with 7 bases fitting TRBD1. Being an ORF, TRBV23-1 has a function that is uncertain. The length of the CDR3 is 15 residues. Trimming at V came to 2 bases and at J to 3 bases, leaving 3 bases not matched to a gene. CDR3: CASSQPGQSNEKLFF. The CDR3 DNA follows: TGCGCCAGCAGTCAACCGGGACAGTCTAATGAAAAACTGTTTTTT.

The V and J genes are TRBV6-5 and TRBJ2-7; the match to TRBD2 covers 13 bases. Germline V gene data show CDR1 as MNHEY and CDR2 as SVGAGI. V gave up 4 bases and J gave up 3 bases; unmatched junction bases: 3. The CDR3 loop spans 15 amino acids. The CDR3 protein is CASSSGLAGFYEQYF. CDR3 DNA sequence: TGTGCCAGCAGTTCGGGACTAGCGGGATTCTACGAGCAGTACTTC.

The chain has TRBV13 and TRBJ2-1; TRBD2 matches at 10 bases. This CDR3 region has 17 residues. The germline V gene encodes CDR1 PRHDT and CDR2 FYEKMQ (reference sequence). After removal of 4 bases from V and 10 bases from J, the junction contained 16 bases not matched to a gene. In DNA form, the CDR3 reads TGTGCCAGCAGCTCTCTATCAAGACTAGCGGGCCACGGGGAGCAGTTCTTC. Its translation is CASSSLSRLAGHGEQFF.

The gene calls are TRBV6-1 and TRBJ1-1, with D possibly being TRBD1 (5 bases). V was trimmed by 1 base and J by 5 bases, leaving 11 bases between them. Germline-derived CDR1 and CDR2 are MNHNS and SASEGT. This CDR3 region has 14 residues. The CDR3 reads CASSEGEGLTEAFF. The CDR3 nucleotides read TGTGCCAGCAGTGAAGGTGAGGGACTAACTGAAGCTTTCTTT.

The V call is TRBV27, the J call TRBJ2-3; D remains ambiguous. The CDR3 contains 14 residues. CDR1 is MNHEY and CDR2 is SMNVEV in the germline V gene (reference sequence). V dropped 3 bases and J dropped 6 bases, with 13 bases sitting between them. This CDR3 reads CASSFDPHIDTQYF. CDR3 nucleotides: TGTGCCAGCAGTTTTGACCCCCACATCGATACGCAGTATTTT.

V gene TRBV19 combines with J gene TRBJ2-1; D is possibly TRBD2 (5 bases). The germline V and J ends were trimmed by 4 bases and 3 bases, with 10 bases remaining between them. The CDR3 has 14 amino acids. Germline V CDR1 and CDR2: LNHDA, SQIVND (reference sequence). The CDR3 DNA is TGTGCCAGTAGTACGTTAGCGTACTACAATGAGCAGTTCTTC. Translation gives CASSTLAYYNEQFF. The whole variable domain, remainder taken from reference TRBV19 and TRBJ2-1, is DGGITQSPKYLFRKEGQNVTLSCEQNLNHDAMYWYRQDPGQGLRLIYYSQIVNDFQKGDIAEGYSVSREKKESFPLTVTSAQKNPTAFYLCASSTLAYYNEQFFGPGTRLTVL.

The chain uses TRBV11-2 and TRBJ2-7, with no clear D. There are 16 residues in the CDR3. The germline V and J ends were trimmed by 4 bases and 5 bases, with 21 bases remaining between them. The germline CDR1 and CDR2 sequences are SGHAT and FQNNGV. This CDR3 reads CASSSIASSFLHEQYF. As DNA, the CDR3 is TGTGCCAGCAGCTCTATCGCTTCCTCCTTCCTCCACGAGCAGTACTTC. The complete variable domain, with remaining parts taken from reference TRBV11-2 and TRBJ2-7, reads EAGVAQSPRYKIIEKRQSVAFWCNPISGHATLYWYQQILGQGPKLLIQFQNNGVVDDSQLPKDRFSAERLKGVDSTLKIQPAKLEDSAVYLCASSSIASSFLHEQYFGPGTRLTVT.

The chain recombines TRBV5-4 with TRBJ2-7; unclear D gene. Germline assignment: CDR1 SGHNT and CDR2 YYREEE (reference sequence). The CDR3 extends over 13 amino acids. V shed 6 bases and J shed 6 bases, with 16 bases lying between them. The CDR3 region is CASNLPGGSEQYF. The CDR3 DNA is TGTGCCAGCAACCTTCCCGGCGGCTCCGAGCAGTACTTC.

To note about this clone: An end of the junction differs from the germline gene, which may be a read error. The identical CDR3 is also encoded by other nucleotide sequences in the sample. This chain uses TRBV30 with TRBJ2-3; weak D call: TRBD1 (6 bases). CDR1 and CDR2 from the germline V gene are GTSNPN and SVGIG (reference sequence). CDR3 length: 13 amino acids. The CDR3 nucleotides read TGTGCCTGGGGTCAGGACAGCACAGATACACAGTATTTT. The encoded protein is CAWGQDSTDTQYF.

The DNA of the CDR3 is TGTGCCAGCAGCTTAGGCGGGACCAGCACAGATACGCAGTATTTT. Translating gives CASSLGGTSTDTQYF. The rearrangement joins TRBV5-6 to TRBJ2-3; D possibly corresponds to TRBD2 (6 bases). Germline V gene lookup returns CDR1 SGHDT and CDR2 YYEEEE. CDR3 length equals 15 residues. The V gene lost 2 bases and the J gene lost 0 bases, with 10 bases spanning the gap.

The chain couples TRBV19 to TRBJ2-7; 7 nucleotides match TRBD1. The CDR3 length is 14 residues. V lost 2 bases, J lost 0 bases, and 1 base stayed unmatched. CDR1 is LNHDA, CDR2 SQIVND, per germline (reference sequence). The CDR3 region is CASSIRDSSYEQYF. In nucleotides, the CDR3 is TGTGCCAGTAGTATACGGGACAGCTCCTACGAGCAGTACTTC.

This clone is a singleton in its sample. The V gene is TRBV21-1, the J gene TRBJ1-1; TRBD1 reflects the table's D call only, with no check against the DNA. TRBV21-1 corresponds to a pseudogene. The length of the CDR3 is 18 residues. For the CDR3, the DNA is TGTGCCAGCAGCAATATCCGGGACAGGGGGGCGAGTGTGACTGAAGCTTTCTTT. It codes for CASSNIRDRGASVTEAFF.